The rows below give T cell receptor beta chains drawn from one sample of a study of CD8 T cells in Susac syndrome. TCRdb reprocessed the immunoSEQ multiplex PCR reads via MiXCR and lists one record per CDR3 protein. Seen here are some 160,000 distinct CDR3 sequences, roughly 94% observed once, and the top ten hold around 0.087%. Sequenced material: CD4+ T cells from PBMCs. The receptor source for this set is a human donor in good health. The CDR3 runs from the conserved cysteine through the conserved F or W.

J: TRBJ2-3; V: TRBV18; CDR3: CASSPGDTQYF
J: TRBJ2-7; V: TRBV20-1; CDR3: CSAAPSGGLAEQYF
J: TRBJ2-6; V: TRBV7-3; CDR3: CANRERSGANVLTF
J: TRBJ1-1; V: TRBV20-1; CDR3: CSALDRGQGTEAFF
J: TRBJ1-5; V: TRBV28; CDR3: CASSSTGVRSYSNQPQHF
J: TRBJ1-4; V: TRBV4-3; CDR3: CASSQDLSRTGSVGKLFF
J: TRBJ2-7; V: TRBV30; CDR3: CAWTISGGNPQQYF
J: TRBJ2-3; V: TRBV5-1; CDR3: CATAGAGADTQYF
J: TRBJ2-3; V: TRBV6-1; CDR3: CASSETAEDHTDTQYF
J: TRBJ2-2; V: TRBV12-3/TRBV12-4; CDR3: CASSLGRTYDTGELFF
J: TRBJ1-5; V: TRBV4-1; CDR3: CASSQVQGNQPQHF
J: TRBJ2-1; V: TRBV5-4; CDR3: CASSAGRDREFF
J: TRBJ1-6; V: TRBV20-1; CDR3: CSARGLGGGNNSPLHF
J: TRBJ1-4; V: TRBV18; CDR3: CASSLGRQAGELFF
J: TRBJ2-6; V: TRBV20-1; CDR3: CSAPWASGANVLTF
J: TRBJ1-2; V: TRBV3-1; CDR3: CASSQGPEVYGYTF
J: TRBJ2-2; V: TRBV5-1; CDR3: CASSLIDRGDTGELFF
J: TRBJ1-1; V: TRBV7-2; CDR3: CASRQGGDTEAFF
J: TRBJ1-1; V: TRBV10-3; CDR3: CATSAGNTEAFF
J: TRBJ2-3; V: TRBV30; CDR3: CAWTLGADTQYF
J: TRBJ2-1; V: TRBV30; CDR3: CAWSVWGLAEGPYNEQFF
J: TRBJ2-1; V: TRBV6-2/TRBV6-3; CDR3: CASSYDRGGSDEQFF
J: TRBJ1-6; V: TRBV14; CDR3: CASSSRTGIHSPLHF
J: TRBJ2-3; V: TRBV29-1; CDR3: CSVEGPSGYTDTQYF
J: TRBJ2-7; V: TRBV28; CDR3: CASRSDSYEQYF
J: TRBJ1-4; V: TRBV5-4; CDR3: CASSFILDEKLFF
J: TRBJ2-5; V: TRBV5-6; CDR3: CASRGGQGAGETQYF
J: TRBJ2-7; V: TRBV11-2; CDR3: CASSAQGNEQYF
J: TRBJ2-1; V: TRBV4-1; CDR3: CASSRLGYNEQFF
J: TRBJ2-5; V: TRBV29-1; CDR3: CSVASGRGETQYF
J: TRBJ1-1; V: TRBV27; CDR3: CASSLPKGQGRAEAFF